The 22 T cell receptor beta chains listed next were all sequenced from one sample in a study of CD8+CD57+ T cells in acquired aplastic anemia. CD8+CD57+ cell expansion, shown by flow cytometry, had occurred in the patients selected for sequencing. Genomic DNA acted as the template from which TCR beta VDJ combination and CDR3 sequence profiling were carried out. TCRdb analysed the reads with MiXCR anew, one entry per CDR3 protein. This sample has around 200,000 distinct CDR3 sequences, with about 60% found just once. Sequencing input: sorted CD4+, CD8+, or CD8+CD57+ T cells (not recorded which) from PBMCs. The receptors were sampled from a human donor with aplastic anemia.

The chain couples TRBV5-1 to TRBJ2-7; D is unclear. Per germline, CDR1 SGHRS and CDR2 YFSETQ. The V end was cut by 7 bases, the J end by 0 bases, with 17 bases between. CDR3 length equals 15 residues. The CDR3 protein is CASSPLALSSYEQYF. The CDR3 DNA reads as TGCGCCAGCTCCCCCCTGGCACTAAGCTCCTACGAGCAGTACTTC.

To note about this clonotype: A read error is possible here, since a much larger clone lies one base away. The chain couples TRBV3-1 to TRBJ2-7; 8 nucleotides match TRBD2. Germline V gene data show CDR1 as LGHDT and CDR2 as YNNKEL (reference sequence). The CDR3 sequence is 14 residues long. The CDR3 region is CASSQFGGAYDQYF. The CDR3 DNA sequence: TGTGCCAGCAGCCAGTTCGGGGGGGCCTACGATCAGTACTTC.

The chain uses TRBV15 and TRBJ2-7; 8 bases match TRBD1. Trimming took 0 bases from V and 5 from J; bases not matched to a gene: 6. Germline assignment: CDR1 LNHNV and CDR2 YYDKDF (reference sequence). This CDR3 contains 15 residues. The CDR3 nucleotides read TGTGCCACCAGCAGAGAGGGCAGGGGGCACGACGAGCAGTACTTC. Translating it yields CATSREGRGHDEQYF.

This clonotype was recorded many times. The chain has TRBV30 and TRBJ1-1; D not certain. V dropped 8 bases and J dropped 4 bases, with 11 bases sitting between them. Germline CDR1 is GTSNPN and CDR2 is SVGIG (reference sequence). The CDR3 is 11 amino acids. CDR3 residues: CAGWGGTEAFF. For the CDR3, the DNA is TGTGCCGGCTGGGGTGGCACTGAAGCTTTCTTT.

This clonotype showed up just once. The chain couples TRBV2 to TRBJ2-7; TRBD2 matches at 10 bases. CDR1 is SNHLY, CDR2 FYNNEI, per germline. V trimming: 8 bases; J trimming: 0 bases; junction bases outside the gene matches: 7. The CDR3 is 15 amino acids. The DNA of the CDR3 is TGTGCCAGCGTAGGACTAGCGGTAAGCTCCTACGAGCAGTACTTC. This gives the protein CASVGLAVSSYEQYF.

This chain uses TRBV29-1 with TRBJ2-7; the D gene is possibly TRBD2 (6 bases). CDR3 size: 12 residues. Germline values: CDR1 SQVTM, CDR2 ANQGSEA. The V end lost 3 bases, the J end lost 3 bases, and 9 bases lay between the germline ends. CDR3 amino acids: CSVETRNYEQYF. The DNA for the CDR3 is TGCAGCGTTGAGACTAGGAACTACGAGCAGTACTTC.

The rearrangement uses TRBV24-1 and TRBJ2-2, with 14 bases fitting TRBD2. The CDR3 consists of 16 residues. Germline values: CDR1 KGHDR, CDR2 SFDVKD. V trimming: 3 bases; J trimming: 5 bases; junction bases outside the gene matches: 1. CDR3 sequence reads: CATSDRTSGGTGELFF. The CDR3 DNA reads TGTGCCACCAGTGATCGGACTAGCGGGGGGACCGGGGAGCTGTTTTTT.

The CDR3 DNA reads as TGTGCCAGCGGGGGAAACACTGAAGCTTTCTTT. Residues: CASGGNTEAFF. This chain connects TRBV7-9 to TRBJ1-1; D perhaps matches TRBD1 (5 bases). CDR3 length: 11 residues. V lost 8 bases, J lost 2 bases, and 6 bases lay in between. Germline V gene lookup returns CDR1 SEHNR and CDR2 FQNEAQ (reference sequence).

V is TRBV2 and J is TRBJ1-2, with D hard to call. The length of the CDR3 is 11 residues. Germline lookup yields CDR1 SNHLY and CDR2 FYNNEI. Trimming left V 7 bases short and J 2 bases short, with 5 bases between. The CDR3 sequence is CASKENYGYTF. The CDR3 DNA sequence: TGTGCCAGCAAGGAGAACTATGGCTACACCTTC.

As concerns this clonotype: An end of the junction differs from the germline gene, which may be a read error. The rearrangement links TRBV2 to TRBJ1-6; D gene unclear. The CDR3 extends over 17 amino acids. From germline, CDR1 is SNHLY and CDR2 FYNNEI. The CDR3 DNA is TGTGCCAGCAGTGTGGGGAGTGGAGGCTCCTACAATTCACCCCTCCACTTT. Encoded protein: CASSVGSGGSYNSPLHF.

This clonotype was seen ten or more times. V is TRBV27 and J is TRBJ2-7; no definite D call. CDR3 length: 13 residues. Germline V CDR1 and CDR2: MNHEY, SMNVEV (reference sequence). Trimming stripped 6 bases from V and 5 bases from J, with 14 bases between. The DNA of the CDR3 is TGTGCCAGCAGCCTCGGAAGGGCCCACGAGCAGTACTTC. Amino acids: CASSLGRAHEQYF.

The chain recombines TRBV5-1 with TRBJ2-7; D is unresolved. Germline CDR1 SGHRS, CDR2 YFSETQ. CDR3 size: 13 residues. The germline V and J ends were trimmed by 0 bases and 5 bases, with 9 bases remaining between them. The CDR3 bases are TGCGCCAGCAGCTTGGCTGGAACCAACGAGCAGTACTTC. Translation gives CASSLAGTNEQYF.

This chain links TRBV20-1 with TRBJ2-2; 7 nucleotides match TRBD2. The CDR3 totals 15 residues. Germline loops: CDR1 DFQATT, CDR2 SNEGSKA (reference sequence). V gave up 1 base and J gave up 3 bases; unmatched junction bases: 5. CDR3 residues: CSARGGGSDTGELFF. The CDR3 nucleotides read TGCAGTGCTAGAGGGGGGGGATCGGACACCGGGGAGCTGTTTTTT.

This clonotype has more than one count but fewer than ten. The V call is TRBV7-9, the J call TRBJ1-1; D is ambiguous. This CDR3 is 11 amino acids long. V was cut by 3 bases and J by 5 bases, with 4 bases left in between. Germline CDR1 reads SEHNR; CDR2 reads FQNEAQ (reference sequence). CDR3 in amino acids: CASSFGTEAFF. The CDR3 region has the DNA TGTGCCAGCAGCTTTGGGACTGAAGCTTTCTTT.

This clonotype was seen many times. The chain has TRBV4-1 and TRBJ1-6, with a tentative D call TRBD1 (5 bases). The CDR3 has 14 amino acids. In germline, CDR1 is MGHRA, CDR2 YSYEKL. V was clipped by 0 bases and J by 7 bases, with 7 bases between them. CDR3 sequence reads: CASSQETGNSPLHF. The CDR3 DNA is TGCGCCAGCAGCCAAGAAACAGGAAATTCACCCCTCCACTTT.

This clonotype was counted many times. The rearrangement joins TRBV27 to TRBJ2-7; 7 bases agree with TRBD1. J lost 4 bases, V lost 3 bases, and 9 bases had no gene match. This CDR3 region has 15 residues. Germline V gene lookup returns CDR1 MNHEY and CDR2 SMNVEV (reference sequence). The CDR3 loop reads CASSFSTGPSYEQYF. The CDR3 DNA follows: TGTGCCAGCAGTTTTTCGACAGGGCCCTCATACGAGCAGTACTTC.

The sample holds one count of this clonotype. The chain carries TRBV2 and TRBJ2-3; 7 bases fit TRBD2. V lost 4 bases, J lost 4 bases, and 5 bases stayed unmatched. Germline V gene sequence: CDR1 SNHLY, CDR2 FYNNEI. The CDR3 totals 14 residues. This chain's CDR3 is CASSVGRAPDTQYF. Written as DNA, the CDR3 is TGTGCCAGCAGTGTAGGGAGGGCCCCAGATACGCAGTATTTT.

The chain has TRBV15 and TRBJ2-3, with a possible D match to TRBD2 (5 bases). Germline CDR1 reads LNHNV; CDR2 reads YYDKDF (reference sequence). V was trimmed by 3 bases and J by 6 bases, leaving 13 bases between them. The CDR3 sequence is 14 residues long. This CDR3 reads CATSRLSRRDTQYF. The CDR3 DNA is TGTGCCACCAGCAGGTTATCGAGGAGGGATACGCAGTATTTT.

This chain links TRBV19 with TRBJ1-1, with D possibly being TRBD1 (6 bases). V was shortened by 4 bases and J by 0 bases, with 9 bases between the two germline ends. CDR3 length: 14 residues. Germline CDR1 reads LNHDA; CDR2 reads SQIVND (reference sequence). Written as DNA, the CDR3 is TGTGCCAGTAGTAAACAGGGAATGAACACTGAAGCTTTCTTT. Encoded protein: CASSKQGMNTEAFF.

The gene calls are TRBV15 and TRBJ2-1, with D maybe TRBD2 (6 bases). Trimming left V 1 base short and J 5 bases short, with 15 bases between. Looked up from germline, CDR1 is LNHNV and CDR2 is YYDKDF (reference sequence). The length of the CDR3 is 16 residues. The DNA for the CDR3 is TGTGCCACCAGCAGAGCGAGAGGGCGGGACGACAATGAGCAGTTCTTC. This sequence encodes CATSRARGRDDNEQFF.

This clonotype was detected many times. V is TRBV7-2 and J is TRBJ2-3; the D gene is possibly TRBD2 (6 bases). This CDR3 comprises 14 residues. Between the trimmed V and J ends, which lost 5 bases and 5 bases, there was a span of 14 bases. Germline V gene lookup returns CDR1 SGHTA and CDR2 FQGNSA. This CDR3 reads CASSPYQGLDTQYF. DNA of the CDR3: TGTGCCAGCAGCCCATACCAGGGACTAGATACGCAGTATTTT.

The genes are TRBV5-1 and TRBJ1-1, with D perhaps matching TRBD1 (5 bases). CDR3 length equals 13 residues. V lost 6 bases to trimming and J lost 1 base, with 10 bases between them. CDR1 SGHRS and CDR2 YFSETQ come from the germline V gene. CDR3 loop: CASMGQENTEAFF. In nucleotides, the CDR3 is TGCGCCAGCATGGGGCAGGAGAACACTGAAGCTTTCTTT. The full variable domain, in which reference TRBV5-1 and TRBJ1-1 provide the parts outside the CDR3, is KAGVTQTPRYLIKTRGQQVTLSCSPISGHRSVSWYQQTPGQGLQFLFEYFSETQRNKGNFPGRFSGRQFSNSRSEMNVSTLELGDSALYLCASMGQENTEAFFGQGTRLTVV.